This T cell receptor (beta chain) was sequenced for a study of blood T cell repertoires in COVID-19. Overall study: Collection of acute and convalescent COVID-19 samples took place in the United States, Italy and Spain. PBMCs, B-cell-depleted T cells, or T cells were the source of the cDNA or gDNA that made up the material.

The CDR3 loop spans 16 amino acids. V lost 3 bases and J 4 bases, leaving 16 bases between the germline ends. The V gene's germline CDR1 is SGHAT and CDR2 FQDESV (reference sequence). Original methodology: Nucleated cell number was recorded as an estimate derived from reference gene primer amplification. Profiled with immunoSEQ multiplex PCR; TCRdb holds only in-frame clones, not every one. V, J and clone size are taken as reported in that table, and D and trimming were inferred from the DNA itself. The sample includes some 270,000 clones, about 89% of them seen just once. Sequencing was carried out using peripheral blood. The origin of this receptor is a woman aged 55-69 years who had recovered from COVID-19. The V and J genes are TRBV11-1 and TRBJ1-3, with TRBD1 as a possible D gene (6 bases). The CDR3 region is CASSFADRGTGNTIYF. The CDR3 DNA follows: TGTGCCAGCAGCTTCGCCGACAGAGGGACAGGAAACACCATATATTTT.